These T cell receptor beta chains were read from a single sample in a study of shared clonotypes between healthy human individuals. Using immunoSEQ multiplex PCR, the repertoire was profiled, and TCRdb retains in-frame clones only, with some absent. The data contain about 1.9 million clones, 93% of them singletons. The sample was naive CD8+ T cells from PBMCs. The source of these receptors is a man in his late teens or twenties in good health. Some clones in this sample may be carry-over from other donors' samples. The CDR3 runs from the conserved cysteine through the conserved F or W. Fields, in order: J gene, clone size, D gene, V gene, CDR3 protein, CDR3 DNA. A D gene is named only where the DNA matches it firmly. Clone sizes are given selectively: once, few, many, or a class where the clone is expanded.

j_call: TRBJ1-1
clone_size: .
d_call: .
v_call: TRBV27
cdr3_aa: CASSLGQYTEAFF
cdr3_nt: TGTGCCAGCAGTTTGGGCCAGTACACTGAAGCTTTCTTT

j_call: TRBJ1-5
clone_size: .
d_call: .
v_call: TRBV28
cdr3_aa: CASSLEQGSQPQHF
cdr3_nt: TGTGCCAGCAGTTTGGAACAGGGAAGTCAGCCCCAGCATTTT

j_call: TRBJ1-1
clone_size: .
d_call: .
v_call: TRBV5-1
cdr3_aa: CASSLKAGNTEAFF
cdr3_nt: TGCGCCAGCAGCTTGAAGGCGGGAAACACTGAAGCTTTCTTT

j_call: TRBJ2-3
clone_size: .
d_call: .
v_call: TRBV7-3
cdr3_aa: CASSSDPGLRTDTQYF
cdr3_nt: TGTGCCAGCAGCTCGGATCCGGGACTCCGCACAGATACGCAGTATTTT

j_call: TRBJ1-1
clone_size: .
d_call: TRBD1
v_call: TRBV18
cdr3_aa: CASSSNRGNTEAFF
cdr3_nt: TGTGCCAGCTCATCCAACAGGGGGAACACTGAAGCTTTCTTT

j_call: TRBJ2-3
clone_size: .
d_call: .
v_call: TRBV7-9
cdr3_aa: CASSLRSQGNIADTQYF
cdr3_nt: TGTGCCAGCAGCTTAAGATCGCAGGGTAATATAGCAGATACGCAGTATTTT

j_call: TRBJ1-4
clone_size: .
d_call: .
v_call: TRBV27
cdr3_aa: CASSRSQGGISNEKLFF
cdr3_nt: TGTGCCAGCAGTCGGTCTCAGGGTGGGATATCTAATGAAAAACTGTTTTTT

j_call: TRBJ1-2
clone_size: .
d_call: TRBD1
v_call: TRBV5-6
cdr3_aa: CASSLYRGLDYGYTF
cdr3_nt: TGTGCCAGCAGCTTATACAGGGGGCTTGACTATGGCTACACCTTC

j_call: TRBJ1-5
clone_size: .
d_call: .
v_call: TRBV28
cdr3_aa: CASSSGWSNQPQHF
cdr3_nt: TGTGCCAGCAGTTCAGGGTGGAGCAATCAGCCCCAGCATTTT

j_call: TRBJ2-1
clone_size: .
d_call: TRBD1
v_call: TRBV11-2
cdr3_aa: CASRGQGTDNEQFF
cdr3_nt: TGTGCCAGCAGGGGACAGGGCACCGACAATGAGCAGTTCTTC

j_call: TRBJ2-7
clone_size: once
d_call: .
v_call: TRBV6-1
cdr3_aa: CASIAPGSGYEQYF
cdr3_nt: TGTGCCAGCATCGCGCCAGGGAGTGGCTACGAGCAGTACTTC

j_call: TRBJ2-2
clone_size: .
d_call: TRBD2
v_call: TRBV27
cdr3_aa: CASSLLAGGTGELFF
cdr3_nt: TGTGCCAGCAGTTTGCTAGCGGGAGGGACCGGGGAGCTGTTTTTT

j_call: TRBJ2-1
clone_size: .
d_call: TRBD2
v_call: TRBV11-2
cdr3_aa: CASSPLAGAYNEQFF
cdr3_nt: TGTGCCAGCAGCCCACTAGCGGGAGCCTACAATGAGCAGTTCTTC

j_call: TRBJ1-5
clone_size: .
d_call: .
v_call: TRBV19
cdr3_aa: CASTPAGRGNQPQHF
cdr3_nt: TGTGCCAGTACCCCGGCAGGGAGGGGGAATCAGCCCCAGCATTTT

j_call: TRBJ1-5
clone_size: .
d_call: .
v_call: TRBV7-8
cdr3_aa: CASSNRQGNQPQHF
cdr3_nt: TGTGCCAGCAGCAACCGACAGGGCAATCAGCCCCAGCATTTT

j_call: TRBJ2-1
clone_size: .
d_call: TRBD1
v_call: TRBV7-2
cdr3_aa: CASSSRDRAYNEQFF
cdr3_nt: TGTGCCAGCAGCTCAAGGGACAGGGCCTACAATGAGCAGTTCTTC

j_call: TRBJ2-5
clone_size: .
d_call: .
v_call: TRBV10-2
cdr3_aa: CASSQAITRGQETQYF
cdr3_nt: TGCGCCAGCAGCCAGGCGATTACTCGAGGGCAAGAGACCCAGTACTTC

j_call: TRBJ2-3
clone_size: .
d_call: .
v_call: TRBV11-2
cdr3_aa: CASSLIWGSTDTQYF
cdr3_nt: TGTGCCAGCAGCTTGATATGGGGTAGCACAGATACGCAGTATTTT

j_call: TRBJ2-1
clone_size: .
d_call: .
v_call: TRBV29-1
cdr3_aa: CSVEGPPSNEQFF
cdr3_nt: TGCAGCGTTGAAGGCCCCCCGAGCAATGAGCAGTTCTTC

j_call: TRBJ1-4
clone_size: .
d_call: TRBD1
v_call: TRBV9
cdr3_aa: CASSAWTGGISNEKLFF
cdr3_nt: TGTGCCAGCAGCGCGTGGACAGGGGGCATATCTAATGAAAAACTGTTTTTT

j_call: TRBJ2-5
clone_size: .
d_call: .
v_call: TRBV10-1
cdr3_aa: CASSERYLDNPETQYF
cdr3_nt: TGCGCCAGCAGTGAGCGATATTTGGACAACCCAGAGACCCAGTACTTC

j_call: TRBJ2-7
clone_size: .
d_call: TRBD1
v_call: TRBV19
cdr3_aa: CATRDRGLDEQYF
cdr3_nt: TGTGCGACGAGGGACAGGGGGCTTGACGAGCAGTACTTC

j_call: TRBJ2-7
clone_size: .
d_call: .
v_call: TRBV30
cdr3_aa: CAWSGPTMEQYF
cdr3_nt: TGTGCCTGGAGTGGACCTACCATGGAGCAGTACTTC

j_call: TRBJ1-2
clone_size: once
d_call: .
v_call: TRBV7-6
cdr3_aa: CASSLLNRDGYTF
cdr3_nt: TGTGCCAGCAGCTTACTTAACCGGGATGGCTACACCTTC

j_call: TRBJ2-7
clone_size: .
d_call: TRBD2
v_call: TRBV13
cdr3_aa: CASRGSLADYEQYF
cdr3_nt: TGTGCCAGCAGGGGGTCGCTAGCGGACTACGAGCAGTACTTC

j_call: TRBJ2-1
clone_size: .
d_call: TRBD2
v_call: TRBV11-3
cdr3_aa: CASSTTLMNGGSRSVGEQFF
cdr3_nt: TGTGCCAGCAGCACGACCCTTATGAATGGCGGGAGCCGGAGTGTGGGTGAGCAGTTCTTC

j_call: TRBJ2-4
clone_size: once
d_call: .
v_call: TRBV7-9
cdr3_aa: CASSPPAVGGKNIQYF
cdr3_nt: TGTGCCAGCAGCCCCCCAGCCGTAGGGGGCAAAAACATTCAGTACTTC

j_call: TRBJ2-1
clone_size: .
d_call: TRBD2
v_call: TRBV27
cdr3_aa: CASSQLALNEQFF
cdr3_nt: TGTGCCAGCAGCCAACTAGCGCTCAATGAGCAGTTCTTC

j_call: TRBJ2-6
clone_size: .
d_call: .
v_call: TRBV4-1
cdr3_aa: CASSQTQSAGTGANVLTF
cdr3_nt: TGCGCCAGCAGCCAAACCCAATCCGCAGGGACTGGGGCCAACGTCCTGACTTTC

j_call: TRBJ2-7
clone_size: .
d_call: .
v_call: TRBV19
cdr3_aa: CASSIQDTSYEQYF
cdr3_nt: TGTGCCAGTAGTATTCAGGACACCTCCTACGAGCAGTACTTC

j_call: TRBJ2-7
clone_size: .
d_call: .
v_call: TRBV27
cdr3_aa: CASSWSGSSYEQYF
cdr3_nt: TGTGCCAGCAGTTGGTCGGGGAGCTCCTACGAGCAGTACTTC

j_call: TRBJ1-5
clone_size: .
d_call: TRBD1
v_call: TRBV5-8
cdr3_aa: CASSLAAGGRQPQHF
cdr3_nt: TGTGCCAGCAGCTTGGCCGCAGGGGGACGGCAGCCCCAGCATTTT

j_call: TRBJ2-2
clone_size: once
d_call: TRBD1
v_call: TRBV28
cdr3_aa: CASRQGLNTGELFF
cdr3_nt: TGTGCCAGCCGACAGGGCCTGAACACCGGGGAGCTGTTTTTT

j_call: TRBJ2-7
clone_size: .
d_call: .
v_call: TRBV27
cdr3_aa: CASSRIAGQDRAEYF
cdr3_nt: TGTGCCAGCAGCCGGATAGCTGGACAAGACCGAGCGGAGTACTTC

j_call: TRBJ1-1
clone_size: .
d_call: TRBD1
v_call: TRBV4-1
cdr3_aa: CASSQGTGLGTEAFF
cdr3_nt: TGCGCCAGCAGCCAGGGGACAGGTTTGGGCACTGAAGCTTTCTTT

j_call: TRBJ1-1
clone_size: .
d_call: .
v_call: TRBV4-2
cdr3_aa: CASSQPTLNTEAFF
cdr3_nt: TGTGCCAGCAGCCAACCGACACTCAACACTGAAGCTTTCTTT

j_call: TRBJ1-2
clone_size: .
d_call: .
v_call: TRBV2
cdr3_aa: CASNIDFLYGYTF
cdr3_nt: TGTGCCAGCAATATAGATTTCCTCTATGGCTACACCTTC

j_call: TRBJ2-1
clone_size: .
d_call: .
v_call: TRBV14
cdr3_aa: CASSQERVPSYNEQFF
cdr3_nt: TGTGCCAGCAGCCAAGAACGGGTCCCTTCCTACAATGAGCAGTTCTTC

j_call: TRBJ1-1
clone_size: .
d_call: TRBD1
v_call: TRBV27
cdr3_aa: CASSLSLKGAGEAFF
cdr3_nt: TGTGCCAGCAGTTTATCTCTCAAGGGGGCAGGTGAAGCTTTCTTT

j_call: TRBJ1-2
clone_size: .
d_call: TRBD1
v_call: TRBV2
cdr3_aa: CASTLIGTGGWGYTF
cdr3_nt: TGTGCCAGTACCCTTATAGGGACAGGAGGATGGGGCTACACCTTC

j_call: TRBJ2-3
clone_size: .
d_call: .
v_call: TRBV7-8
cdr3_aa: CASSHLPGAPNTDTQYF
cdr3_nt: TGTGCCAGCAGCCACCTTCCGGGTGCACCTAACACAGATACGCAGTATTTT

j_call: TRBJ1-2
clone_size: .
d_call: TRBD1
v_call: TRBV7-9
cdr3_aa: CASSGDRRYYGYTF
cdr3_nt: TGTGCCAGCAGTGGGGACAGGCGATACTATGGCTACACCTTC

j_call: TRBJ2-7
clone_size: .
d_call: TRBD2
v_call: TRBV19
cdr3_aa: CASSMGLAGGYEQYF
cdr3_nt: TGTGCCAGTAGTATGGGACTAGCGGGAGGTTACGAGCAGTACTTC

j_call: TRBJ2-7
clone_size: once
d_call: .
v_call: TRBV28
cdr3_aa: CASSMISYYEQYF
cdr3_nt: TGTGCCAGCAGTATGATTTCCTACTACGAGCAGTACTTC

j_call: TRBJ2-2
clone_size: .
d_call: TRBD1
v_call: TRBV9
cdr3_aa: CASSRTGAGTGELFF
cdr3_nt: TGTGCCAGCAGCCGAACAGGGGCCGGCACCGGGGAGCTGTTTTTT

j_call: TRBJ2-1
clone_size: .
d_call: TRBD2
v_call: TRBV10-1
cdr3_aa: CASSEFGGAYNEQFF
cdr3_nt: TGCGCCAGCAGTGAGTTTGGGGGGGCCTACAATGAGCAGTTCTTC

j_call: TRBJ2-1
clone_size: .
d_call: .
v_call: TRBV6-5
cdr3_aa: CASRGIYNEQFF
cdr3_nt: TGTGCCAGCAGAGGCATTTACAATGAGCAGTTCTTC

j_call: TRBJ2-1
clone_size: once
d_call: .
v_call: TRBV28
cdr3_aa: CASSLESSSDEQFF
cdr3_nt: TGTGCCAGCAGTTTAGAGTCGTCAAGCGATGAGCAGTTCTTC

j_call: TRBJ2-2
clone_size: .
d_call: .
v_call: TRBV19
cdr3_aa: CASRTAGHGTGELFF
cdr3_nt: TGTGCCAGTAGAACGGCGGGACATGGGACCGGGGAGCTGTTTTTT